In its sample, the clone carrying this TCR beta chain was seen a few times. No antigen is known for it. Use of 60 Vbeta and 13 Jbeta primers characterized the PCR. TCRdb's table, derived via immunoSEQ multiplex PCR, lists solely in-frame clones and lacks some. This sample yields around 200,000 clones, of which approximately 84% are seen a single time; roughly 0.58% belongs to the top ten. These data come from a study of cytomegalovirus exposure and HLA in healthy donors. Study details: A prior analysis found roughly 110 million unique TCR beta sequences from around 180 million T cells.

Healthy individuals who donated bone marrow served as the donors. Donors had nominal health at sampling but likely had unrecorded immune exposures. Whole-study results and caveats: Later analysis suggested links between common viral pathogens and several top significant clusters.

The germline V gene encodes CDR1 SGHRS and CDR2 YFSETQ. The CDR3 spans 13 residues. Between the trimmed V and J ends, which lost 4 bases and 1 base, there was a span of 8 bases. This rearrangement joins TRBV5-1 to TRBJ1-1; D is unresolved. The receptor was isolated from a woman aged 40-49 years in good health and CMV-seronegative. Sequencing input: PBMCs. The chain's CDR3 is CASSENQNTEAFF. CDR3 nucleotides: TGCGCCAGCAGCGAGAATCAGAACACTGAAGCTTTCTTT. Full variable domain (remainder filled in from reference TRBV5-1 and TRBJ1-1): KAGVTQTPRYLIKTRGQQVTLSCSPISGHRSVSWYQQTPGQGLQFLFEYFSETQRNKGNFPGRFSGRQFSNSRSEMNVSTLELGDSALYLCASSENQNTEAFFGQGTRLTVV.